This TCR beta chain stems from a study of blood T cell repertoires in COVID-19 (dated by TCRdb to 2018 to 2021). With regard to the full study: Samples covering the acute and convalescent phases of COVID-19 were provided by collaborators in the United States, Italy and Spain. Subjects who had been exposed to COVID-19, were actively infected with it, or had recovered from it provided the deeply sampled blood TCRbeta repertoires that made up the dataset. The repertoires were released in a freely available public database intended as a resource for research on the immune response to SARS-CoV-2. Nearly every sample came with metadata listing a de-identified subject ID, COVID-19 status, age in years and sex. The material from the prospective study consisted of cDNA or gDNA derived from T cells, B-cell-depleted T cells, or PBMCs. The samples were drawn from the first 160 participants of the ongoing ImmuneRACE study and from 1,254 subjects provided by 6 global collaborators. Where available, HLA class I and class II types were taken from metadata supplied by the sample provider and were not determined by assay-based typing.

The germline V gene provides CDR1 MNHEY and CDR2 SVGAGI. The CDR3 sequence holds 14 residues, the cysteine and phenylalanine included. The sequence is cut down to CDR3 DNA, 42 bases in frame from base 1. V is trimmed back by 6 bases and J by 6 bases, and the junction contains 7 bases that no gene match accounts for. Collaborating institutions collected whole blood in K2EDTA tubes following their own protocols. For TCRbeta analysis, collaborators shipped samples in one of three forms: frozen whole blood, isolated PBMCs, or DNA extracted from either of those sample types. Paper-wide results and their limitations: How much clinical and demographic metadata was included differed by source and by participant, and the metadata was provided uncurated.

TCRbeta CDR3 regions were amplified from genomic DNA by means of the immunoSEQ Assay, a bias-controlled multiplex PCR. As for how the authors treated the data: Nucleated cell counts per sample were estimated from amplification of reference gene primers within the assay. Sequence reads were collapsed and filtered to measure the absolute abundance of every unique TCRbeta CDR3 rearrangement. For each sample, productive Simpson clonality was calculated by taking the square root of Simpson's diversity index across productive rearrangements. What TCRdb holds here is the immuneACCESS table cut down to in-frame rearrangements. Part of the clones is not present; checked against another copy, under half of the missing clones reflect an unresolved V gene, and the others are unexplained. V and J calls and clone size follow that table, whereas D and trimming were derived from the DNA. Counted in this sample were 200,000 to 250,000 clones; around 90% of them appeared once. Around 1.2% of the sample comes from the top ten.

Concerning this clone: Which antigen it targets is not known. Per-base quality was not reported, and no clone a single base away is much larger than it.

Sequenced input: peripheral blood. This TCR came from a man younger than 40 with acute or convalescent COVID-19. The sequence links TRBV6-5 to TRBJ2-7; a stretch of 11 junction bases matches TRBD2. CDR3 sequence: CASSSLAGGREQYF. The nucleotides are TGTGCCAGCAGCTCCCTAGCGGGGGGACGCGAGCAGTACTTC.